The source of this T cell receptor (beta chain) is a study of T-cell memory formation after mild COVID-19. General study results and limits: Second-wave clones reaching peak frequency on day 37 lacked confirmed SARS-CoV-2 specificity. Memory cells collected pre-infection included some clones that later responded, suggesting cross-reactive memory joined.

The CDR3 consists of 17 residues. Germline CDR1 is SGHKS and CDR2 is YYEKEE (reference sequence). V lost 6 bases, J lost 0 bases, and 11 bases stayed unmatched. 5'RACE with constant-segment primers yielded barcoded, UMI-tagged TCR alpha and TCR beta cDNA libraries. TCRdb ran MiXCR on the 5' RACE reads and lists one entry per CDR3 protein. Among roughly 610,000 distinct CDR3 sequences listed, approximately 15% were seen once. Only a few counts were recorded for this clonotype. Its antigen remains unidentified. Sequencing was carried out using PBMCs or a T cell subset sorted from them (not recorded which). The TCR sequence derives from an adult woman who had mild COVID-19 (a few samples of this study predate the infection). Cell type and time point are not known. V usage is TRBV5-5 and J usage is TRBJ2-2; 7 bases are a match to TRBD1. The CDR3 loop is CASMRRETGSNTGELFF. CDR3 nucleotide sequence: TGTGCCAGCATGAGGCGCGAGACAGGGTCGAACACCGGGGAGCTGTTTTTT.